This is a list of T cell receptor beta chains from one sample in a study of prognosis after radiotherapy for stage I lung cancer. TCRdb analysed the multiplex PCR reads with MiXCR anew, one entry per CDR3 protein. The table records 20,000 to 25,000 distinct CDR3 sequences, approximately 40% of them present only once. Sequences were derived from PBMCs, sampled before or after stereotactic body radiation therapy (not recorded which). The receptors were gathered from a donor at least 50 years old with non-small cell lung cancer. The CDR3 runs from the conserved cysteine through the conserved F or W. A D gene is named only where the DNA matches it firmly. Expanded clones are given a class, and other clones once, few, many or no size at all.

TRBJ2-7 | . | TRBV2 | . | TGTGCCAGCAGTATCATCTCCTACGAGCAGTACTTC | CASSIISYEQYF
TRBJ1-2 | many | TRBV19 | . | TGTGCCAGTTTCAACAGGGTGGACTATGGCTACACCTTC | CASFNRVDYGYTF
TRBJ1-2 | many | TRBV4-2 | . | TGTGCCAGCAGCCCAGGACAACAGGGTAACTATGGCTACACCTTC | CASSPGQQGNYGYTF
TRBJ2-5 | many | TRBV15 | . | TGTGCCACCAGCAGAGGGACTACCCAACAAGAGACCCAGTACTTC | CATSRGTTQQETQYF
TRBJ2-2 | many | TRBV28 | TRBD1 | TGTGCCAGCAGTTACGGACAGGGCGAGTCCGGGGAGCTGTTTTTT | CASSYGQGESGELFF
TRBJ1-1 | many | TRBV27 | . | TGTGCCAGCAGGGAAGGGTCGGCCACTGAAGCTTTCTTT | CASREGSATEAFF
TRBJ2-7 | many | TRBV9 | TRBD1 | TGTGCCAGCAGCTGGACCGGGACAGACACCTACGAGCAGTACTTC | CASSWTGTDTYEQYF
TRBJ2-7 | many | TRBV2 | . | TGTGCCAGCAGTGAAATGGGCAGCCAAAGCTCCTACGAGCAGTACTTC | CASSEMGSQSSYEQYF
TRBJ1-5 | few | TRBV5-1 | TRBD1 | TGCGCCAGCAGGCCCGGGGACAGGGTTGGATGGTCTCGTCAGCCCCAGCATTTT | CASRPGDRVGWSRQPQHF
TRBJ2-1 | many | TRBV11-1 | TRBD1 | TGTGCCAGCAGCTTAGGAGGACAGGGGGACTACAGGGAGCAGTTCTTC | CASSLGGQGDYREQFF
TRBJ1-5 | many | TRBV7-2 | . | TGTGCCAGCAGCTTAGCTTTAAATAGCAATCAGCCCCAGCATTTT | CASSLALNSNQPQHF
TRBJ2-1 | many | TRBV27 | . | TGTGCCAGCAGTCCCCGTAGGGGCTCCTACAATGAGCAGTTCTTC | CASSPRRGSYNEQFF
TRBJ2-7 | many | TRBV28 | . | TGTGCCAGCAGTCCGACACCTCCCGGAGATCGCTACTACGAGCAGTACTTC | CASSPTPPGDRYYEQYF
TRBJ2-7 | . | TRBV20-1 | . | TGCAGTGCTAGTCCGACGATGTACGAGCAGTACTTC | CSASPTMYEQYF
TRBJ2-7 | . | TRBV30 | . | TGTGCCTGGAGTGTAGGGGGGAAGGGCGAGCAGTACTTC | CAWSVGGKGEQYF
TRBJ2-7 | once | TRBV6-1 | . | TGTGCCAGCAGTGAAGAGTTGACGCAGGGCCACGAGCAGTACTTC | CASSEELTQGHEQYF
TRBJ2-1 | many | TRBV18 | TRBD2 | TGTGCCAGCTCACCCACCATAATAGCGGGAGGATCCCCGAGCTCCTACAATGAGCAGTTCTTC | CASSPTIIAGGSPSSYNEQFF
TRBJ2-7 | . | TRBV11-2 | . | TGTGCCAGCAGCAATCACAAGGGGCGGGGATACGAGCAGTACTTC | CASSNHKGRGYEQYF
TRBJ2-7 | many | TRBV4-2 | . | TGTGCCAGCAGCCAAGTTCTTATGACTAGCTCCTACGAGCAGTACTTC | CASSQVLMTSSYEQYF
TRBJ2-3 | . | TRBV5-1 | . | TGCGCCAGCATTCGACGCGGGGGCACAGATACGCAGTATTTT | CASIRRGGTDTQYF
TRBJ1-1 | many | TRBV11-2 | . | TGTGCCAGCAGCCTGAGGCGGAATGAAGCTTTCTTT | CASSLRRNEAFF
TRBJ2-1 | once | TRBV5-1 | . | TGCGCCAGCAGCTTGGTGGGTCGGGCCTACAATGAGCAGTTCTTC | CASSLVGRAYNEQFF
TRBJ2-1 | many | TRBV14 | TRBD2 | TGTGCCAGCAGCCGACTTTTAACTAGCGGACCAGATAATGAGCAGTTCTTC | CASSRLLTSGPDNEQFF
TRBJ2-2 | . | TRBV18 | TRBD2 | TGTGCCAGCTCACCGGGACTAGCGACTCAGACGCTGTTTTTT | CASSPGLATQTLFF
TRBJ1-1 | few | TRBV11-2 | . | TGTGCCAGCAGCTGGGGCCAATCGAACTCTGAAGCTTTCTTT | CASSWGQSNSEAFF
TRBJ2-1 | . | TRBV6-2/TRBV6-3 | . | TGTGCCAGCACAGCTGACACCTCCTACAATGAGCAGTTCTTC | CASTADTSYNEQFF
TRBJ1-2 | once | TRBV5-6 | . | TGTGCCAGCAGCTTCAGGCAGGCAGGATCTCTTGGCTACACCTTC | CASSFRQAGSLGYTF